This paragraph covers one T cell receptor (beta chain) sequence. The sample comes from a study of blood T cell repertoires in COVID-19. Study at large: Samples taken during acute and convalescent COVID-19 were collected in the United States, Italy and Spain. The analysed material was cDNA or gDNA that came from T cells, B-cell-depleted T cells, or PBMCs.

V was cut by 0 bases and J by 6 bases, with 11 bases left in between. Looked up from germline, CDR1 is SGHRS and CDR2 is YFSETQ. The CDR3 has 14 amino acids. In the source study's methods: Counts of nucleated cells, estimated from reference gene primer amplification, were obtained. The protocol was immunoSEQ multiplex PCR, while the TCRdb copy is restricted to in-frame clones and leaves out a portion. V, J and clone size derive from that table, while D and trimming were established from the DNA sequence. The table shows more than 35,000 clones, with roughly nine tenths occurring only once. Sequenced material: peripheral blood. The chain couples TRBV5-1 to TRBJ2-3; D is unclear. The sequence derives from a human donor in a cohort sampled during active COVID-19. CDR3 in amino acids: CASSLDPAGDTQYF. The CDR3 bases are TGCGCCAGCAGCTTGGACCCAGCCGGGGATACGCAGTATTTT. Full variable domain (rest looked up from reference TRBV5-1 and TRBJ2-3): KAGVTQTPRYLIKTRGQQVTLSCSPISGHRSVSWYQQTPGQGLQFLFEYFSETQRNKGNFPGRFSGRQFSNSRSEMNVSTLELGDSALYLCASSLDPAGDTQYFGPGTRLTVL.